The subject of this entry is one T cell receptor beta chain. Original processing notes: The assay estimated nucleated cells by amplifying reference gene primers. Sequencing was performed with immunoSEQ multiplex PCR; in TCRdb, only in-frame clones are kept and a portion is missing. V and J calls and clone size follow that table, whereas D and trimming were derived from the DNA. The table includes roughly 320,000 clones, more than 85% detected once. Trimming cost V 3 bases and J 2 bases; bases outside gene matches: 6. Germline-derived CDR1 and CDR2 are MGHRA and YSYEKL. The CDR3 sequence is 15 residues long. The sample is drawn from a study of blood T cell repertoires in COVID-19. Overall study: Acute and convalescent COVID-19 specimens originated in the United States, Italy and Spain. PBMCs, B-cell-depleted T cells, or T cells provided the cDNA or gDNA that made up the material.

This rearrangement joins TRBV4-1 to TRBJ2-7; TRBD2 matches at 8 bases. Material for sequencing was peripheral blood. The TCR comes from a man aged 65 to 85 with acute or convalescent COVID-19. The CDR3 DNA is TGCGCCAGCAGCCAGGCCGGGGGGGCCCCCTACGAGCAGTACTTC. Its translation is CASSQAGGAPYEQYF.